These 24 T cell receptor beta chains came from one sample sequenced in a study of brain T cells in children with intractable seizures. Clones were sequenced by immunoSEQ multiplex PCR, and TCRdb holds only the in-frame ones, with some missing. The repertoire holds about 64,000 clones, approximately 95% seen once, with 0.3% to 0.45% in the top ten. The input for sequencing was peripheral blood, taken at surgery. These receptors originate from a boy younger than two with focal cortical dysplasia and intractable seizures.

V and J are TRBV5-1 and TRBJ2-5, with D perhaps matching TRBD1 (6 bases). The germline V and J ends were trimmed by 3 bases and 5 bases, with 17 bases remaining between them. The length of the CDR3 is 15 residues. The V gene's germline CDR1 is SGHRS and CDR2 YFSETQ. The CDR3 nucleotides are TGCGCCAGCAGCTCAAGGGGGTCCCGAGGCGAGACCCAGTACTTC. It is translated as CASSSRGSRGETQYF.

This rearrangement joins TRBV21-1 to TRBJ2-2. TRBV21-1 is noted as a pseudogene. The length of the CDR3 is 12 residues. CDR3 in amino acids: CASSNNTGELFF. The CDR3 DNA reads TGTGCCAGCAGCAATAACACCGGGGAGCTGTTTTTT.

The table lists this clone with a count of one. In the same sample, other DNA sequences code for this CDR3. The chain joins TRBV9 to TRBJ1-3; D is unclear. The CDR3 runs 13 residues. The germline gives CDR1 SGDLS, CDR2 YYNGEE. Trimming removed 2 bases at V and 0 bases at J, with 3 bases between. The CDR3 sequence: CASSVDSGNTIYF. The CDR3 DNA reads TGTGCCAGCAGCGTTGACTCTGGAAACACCATATATTTT.

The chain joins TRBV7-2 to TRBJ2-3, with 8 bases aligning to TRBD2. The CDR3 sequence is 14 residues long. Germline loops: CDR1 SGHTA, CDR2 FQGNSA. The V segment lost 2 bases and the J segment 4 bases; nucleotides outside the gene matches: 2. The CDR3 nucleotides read TGTGCCAGCAGCTTATTTAGCGGGGCAGATACGCAGTATTTT. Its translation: CASSLFSGADTQYF.

CDR3 residues: CASSADGENTGELFF. The CDR3 DNA follows: TGTGCCAGCAGTGCCGACGGGGAAAACACCGGGGAGCTGTTTTTT. The genes are TRBV2 and TRBJ2-2, with a tentative D call TRBD2 (5 bases). The CDR3 loop spans 15 amino acids. V lost 4 bases, J lost 2 bases, and 11 bases lay in between. CDR1 SNHLY and CDR2 FYNNEI come from the germline V gene.

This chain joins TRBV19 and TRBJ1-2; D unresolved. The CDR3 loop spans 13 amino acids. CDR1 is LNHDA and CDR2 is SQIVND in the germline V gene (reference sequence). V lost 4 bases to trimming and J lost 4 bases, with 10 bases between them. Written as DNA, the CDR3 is TGTGCCAGTAGTAGGCCCTCGGGCTATGGCTACACCTTC. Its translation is CASSRPSGYGYTF.

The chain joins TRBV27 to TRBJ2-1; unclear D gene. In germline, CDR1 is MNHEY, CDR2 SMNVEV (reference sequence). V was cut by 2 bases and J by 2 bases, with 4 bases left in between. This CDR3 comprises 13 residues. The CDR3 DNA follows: TGTGCCAGCAGTTTAGGCACCTACAATGAGCAGTTCTTC. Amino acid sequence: CASSLGTYNEQFF.

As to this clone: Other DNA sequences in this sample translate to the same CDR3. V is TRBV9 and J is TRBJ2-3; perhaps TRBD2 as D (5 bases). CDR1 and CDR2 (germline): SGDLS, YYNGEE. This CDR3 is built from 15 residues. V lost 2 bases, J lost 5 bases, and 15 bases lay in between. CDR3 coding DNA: TGTGCCAGCAGCGTCGGGTCGGGATTAGGAGATACGCAGTATTTT. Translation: CASSVGSGLGDTQYF.

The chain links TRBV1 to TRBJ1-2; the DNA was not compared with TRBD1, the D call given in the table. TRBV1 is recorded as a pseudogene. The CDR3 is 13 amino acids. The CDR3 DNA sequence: TGCACCAGCAGCGCACTCAGGTTCGATGGCTACACCTTC. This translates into CTSSALRFDGYTF.

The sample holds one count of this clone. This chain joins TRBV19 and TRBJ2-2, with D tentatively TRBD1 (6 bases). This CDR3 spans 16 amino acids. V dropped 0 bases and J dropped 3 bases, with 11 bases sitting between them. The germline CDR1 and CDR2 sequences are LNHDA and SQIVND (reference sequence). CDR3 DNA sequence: TGTGCCAGTAGTATAGATGGGGGCGCGGACACCGGGGAGCTGTTTTTT. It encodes CASSIDGGADTGELFF.

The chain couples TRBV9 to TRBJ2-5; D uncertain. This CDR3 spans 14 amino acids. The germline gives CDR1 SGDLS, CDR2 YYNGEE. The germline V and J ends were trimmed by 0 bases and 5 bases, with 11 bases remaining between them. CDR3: CASSVGPSGETQYF. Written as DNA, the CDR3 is TGTGCCAGCAGCGTAGGTCCTAGTGGGGAGACCCAGTACTTC.

The CDR3 DNA is TGTGCCAGCAGCTTTTGGGGCTTCACTGAAGCTTTCTTT. Translated, it gives CASSFWGFTEAFF. The chain is built from TRBV13 and TRBJ1-1; maybe TRBD1 (5 bases). Germline CDR1 reads PRHDT; CDR2 reads FYEKMQ (reference sequence). V was pared by 3 bases and J by 4 bases, with 9 bases between. The CDR3 totals 13 residues.

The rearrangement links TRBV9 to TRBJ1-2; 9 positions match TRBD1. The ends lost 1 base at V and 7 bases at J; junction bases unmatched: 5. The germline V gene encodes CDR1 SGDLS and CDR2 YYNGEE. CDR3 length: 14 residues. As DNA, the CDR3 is TGTGCCAGCAGCGTAACGGGACAGGGTTTTGGCTACACCTTC. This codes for CASSVTGQGFGYTF.

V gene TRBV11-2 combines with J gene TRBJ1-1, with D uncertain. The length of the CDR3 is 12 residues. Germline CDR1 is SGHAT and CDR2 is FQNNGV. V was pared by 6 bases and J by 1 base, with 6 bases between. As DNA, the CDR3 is TGTGCCAGCAGACCGAAGAACACTGAAGCTTTCTTT. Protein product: CASRPKNTEAFF.

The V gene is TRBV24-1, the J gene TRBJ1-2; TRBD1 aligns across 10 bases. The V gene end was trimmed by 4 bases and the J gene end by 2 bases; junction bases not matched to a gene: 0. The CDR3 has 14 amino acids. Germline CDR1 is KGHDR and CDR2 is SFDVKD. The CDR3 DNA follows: TGTGCCACCAGTGAGGGACAGGGGAACTATGGCTACACCTTC. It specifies CATSEGQGNYGYTF.

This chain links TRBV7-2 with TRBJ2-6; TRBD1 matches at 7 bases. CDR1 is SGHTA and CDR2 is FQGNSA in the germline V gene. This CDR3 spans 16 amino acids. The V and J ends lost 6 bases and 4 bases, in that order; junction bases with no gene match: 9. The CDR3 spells CASSRQTGSGANVLTF. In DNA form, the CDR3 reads TGTGCCAGCAGTCGTCAGACAGGGTCCGGGGCCAACGTCCTGACTTTC.

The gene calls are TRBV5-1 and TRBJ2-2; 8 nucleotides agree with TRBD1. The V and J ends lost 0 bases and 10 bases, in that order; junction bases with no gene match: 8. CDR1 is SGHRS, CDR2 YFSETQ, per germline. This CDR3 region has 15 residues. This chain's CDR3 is CASSLAGRGHPELFF. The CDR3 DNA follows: TGCGCCAGCAGCTTGGCTGGCAGGGGGCACCCGGAGCTGTTTTTT.

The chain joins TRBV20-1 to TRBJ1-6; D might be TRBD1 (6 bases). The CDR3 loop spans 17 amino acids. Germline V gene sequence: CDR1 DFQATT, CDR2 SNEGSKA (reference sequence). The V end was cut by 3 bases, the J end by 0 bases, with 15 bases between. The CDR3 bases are TGCAGTGCTAGTAAGGACAGTACCTTCTCCTATAATTCACCCCTCCACTTT. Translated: CSASKDSTFSYNSPLHF.

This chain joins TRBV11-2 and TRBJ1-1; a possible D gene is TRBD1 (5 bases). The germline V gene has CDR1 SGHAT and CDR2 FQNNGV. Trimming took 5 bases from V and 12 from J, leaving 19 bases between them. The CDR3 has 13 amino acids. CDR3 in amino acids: CASSLETVLGTFF. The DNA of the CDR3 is TGTGCCAGCAGCCTCGAGACAGTCCTTGGGACTTTCTTT.

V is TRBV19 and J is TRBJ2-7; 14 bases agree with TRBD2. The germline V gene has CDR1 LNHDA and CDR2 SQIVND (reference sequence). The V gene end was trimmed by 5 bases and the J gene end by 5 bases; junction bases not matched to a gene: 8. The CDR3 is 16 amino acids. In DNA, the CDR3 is TGTGCCAGTAGTGCCCACGGGACTAGCGGGAGCAACGAGCAGTACTTC. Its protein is CASSAHGTSGSNEQYF.

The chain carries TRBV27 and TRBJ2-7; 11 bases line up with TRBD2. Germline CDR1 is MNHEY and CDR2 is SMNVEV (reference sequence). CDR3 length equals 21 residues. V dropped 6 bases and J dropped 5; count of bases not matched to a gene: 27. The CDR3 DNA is TGTGCCAGCAGCCTCCTAAAGACTCGCCCGGGACTAGCGGTCCCGCCCCACGAGCAGTACTTC. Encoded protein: CASSLLKTRPGLAVPPHEQYF.

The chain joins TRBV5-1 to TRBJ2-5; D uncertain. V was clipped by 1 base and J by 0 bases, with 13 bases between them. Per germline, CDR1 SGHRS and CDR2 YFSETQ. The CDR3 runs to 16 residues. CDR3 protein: CASSLFHNSYQETQYF. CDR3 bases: TGCGCCAGCAGCTTGTTTCATAACTCGTACCAAGAGACCCAGTACTTC.

This CDR3 reads CATSRDLFPGQGQPQHF. The CDR3 coding sequence is TGTGCCACCAGCAGAGATCTCTTCCCAGGACAGGGTCAGCCCCAGCATTTT. The V gene is TRBV15, the J gene TRBJ1-5; 8 nucleotides align to TRBD1. Germline values: CDR1 LNHNV, CDR2 YYDKDF (reference sequence). This CDR3 spans 17 amino acids. V trimming: 0 bases; J trimming: 6 bases; junction bases outside the gene matches: 10.

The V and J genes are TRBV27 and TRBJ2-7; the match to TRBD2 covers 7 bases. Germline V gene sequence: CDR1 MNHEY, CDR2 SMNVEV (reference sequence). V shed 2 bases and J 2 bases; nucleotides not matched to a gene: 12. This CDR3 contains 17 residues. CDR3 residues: CASSLGESGTRAYEQYF. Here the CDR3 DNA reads TGTGCCAGCAGTTTAGGGGAGAGCGGGACCAGGGCCTACGAGCAGTACTTC.